This T cell receptor (beta chain) was captured in a study of T cell repertoires in cytomegalovirus infection. Per the germline V gene, CDR1 is SGHTA and CDR2 is FQGNSA. The CDR3 loop spans 17 amino acids. Note on this clonotype: The antigen is unknown. Since a much larger clone is just one base distant, this may be a read error.

TCRdb passed the reads through MiXCR, listing each CDR3 protein once. The sample holds about 900,000 distinct CDR3 sequences, approximately 30% seen once. The chain uses TRBV7-2 and TRBJ1-2; the match to TRBD1 covers 7 bases. The sequence was obtained from a human donor in good health (CMV status not recorded). Some clones in this sample may be carry-over from other donors' samples. The starting material was cultured CD8+ T cells from PBMCs, obtained from culture after CMV antigen stimulation. The CDR3 nucleotides are TGTGCCAACAGCTTAGTGGCGGGGACAGTTTTTAACTATGGCTACACCTTC. It translates to CANSLVAGTVFNYGYTF.